One sample yielded the 10 T cell receptor beta chains listed below, sequenced in a study of T-cell memory formation after mild COVID-19. TCRdb re-called the 5' RACE reads through MiXCR, storing one row per CDR3 protein. The data contain 450,000 to 650,000 distinct CDR3 sequences, less than 25% of them seen just once; the ten biggest clones take up around 7.7%. Sequenced: PBMCs or a T cell subset sorted from them (not recorded which). The receptors shown here come from an adult woman who had mild COVID-19 (a few samples of this study predate the infection). Cell type and time point are not known.

This clonotype has just a few counts. This chain uses TRBV19 with TRBJ1-5; TRBD1 might be the D (5 bases). Per the germline V gene, CDR1 is LNHDA and CDR2 is SQIVND (reference sequence). CDR3 size: 16 residues. Trimming shortened V by 3 bases and J by 0 bases, and 12 bases separated the two germline ends. In nucleotides, the CDR3 is TGTGCCAGTAGTATGAGGCCAGGGAGTAGCAATCAGCCCCAGCATTTT. This gives the protein CASSMRPGSSNQPQHF.

The V and J genes are TRBV12-3 or TRBV12-4 and TRBJ2-7; unclear D gene. V was clipped by 0 bases and J by 2 bases, with 8 bases between them. The CDR3 has 14 residues. CDR3 protein: CASSLAIGPYEQYF. In DNA, the CDR3 is TGTGCCAGCAGTTTAGCGATCGGACCCTACGAGCAGTACTTC.

This clonotype was found a few times. The chain is built from TRBV23-1 and TRBJ2-7, with D uncertain. TRBV23-1 is treated as an ORF (open reading frame) with a function not yet certain. This CDR3 contains 10 residues. Trimming removed 11 bases at V and 3 bases at J, with 8 bases between. CDR3 loop: CASTHYEQYF. The CDR3 DNA follows: TGCGCCTCTACACACTACGAGCAGTACTTC.

Only a few counts were recorded for this clonotype. This chain uses TRBV9 with TRBJ2-3; tentatively, D is TRBD1 or TRBD2 (6 bases each). CDR3 length: 15 amino acids. Germline-derived CDR1 and CDR2 are SGDLS and YYNGEE. Trimming took off 2 bases at V and 9 bases at J, with 19 bases between the two ends. The CDR3 protein is CASSVYRGPVETQYF. The CDR3, as DNA: TGTGCCAGCAGCGTTTATCGGGGGCCTGTCGAGACGCAGTATTTT. Full variable domain (remainder filled in from reference TRBV9 and TRBJ2-3): DSGVTQTPKHLITATGQRVTLRCSPRSGDLSVYWYQQSLDQGLQFLIQYYNGEERAKGNILERFSAQQFPDLHSELNLSSLELGDSALYFCASSVYRGPVETQYFGPGTRLTVL.

The chain carries TRBV20-1 and TRBJ1-5; D unclear. Trimming took off 3 bases at V and 0 bases at J, with 9 bases between the two ends. Per the germline V gene, CDR1 is DFQATT and CDR2 is SNEGSKA (reference sequence). CDR3 length equals 14 residues. The CDR3, as DNA: TGCAGTGCTAGGCGAGGTTATAGCAATCAGCCCCAGCATTTT. This gives the protein CSARRGYSNQPQHF.

In its sample, this clonotype was seen a few times. The chain joins TRBV7-2 to TRBJ1-6; TRBD1 is a possible D gene (6 bases). Germline V gives CDR1 SGHTA, CDR2 FQGNSA. V was trimmed by 5 bases and J by 10 bases, leaving 21 bases between them. The CDR3 loop spans 16 amino acids. The CDR3 nucleotides are TGTGCCAGCAGCACGGGCTCAGGGGATTGGCGGTCACCCCTCCACTTT. Residues: CASSTGSGDWRSPLHF.

In its sample, this clonotype was seen once. The chain links TRBV7-2 to TRBJ2-6; no definite D call. Per germline, CDR1 SGHTA and CDR2 FQGNSA. CDR3 length: 15 residues. V was shortened by 1 base and J by 0 bases, with 4 bases between the two germline ends. The CDR3 region has the DNA TGTGCCAGCAGCTTAGTTTTCTCTGGGGCCAACGTCCTGACTTTC. Its translation: CASSLVFSGANVLTF.

This clonotype was counted a few times. This rearrangement joins TRBV10-3 to TRBJ1-2; D is unclear. This CDR3 has 11 amino acids. Germline V gives CDR1 ENHRY, CDR2 SYGVKD. Trimming pared 2 bases from V and 5 bases from J, leaving 3 bases between. The CDR3 here is CAISEAYGYTF. The CDR3 DNA follows: TGTGCCATCAGTGAGGCGTATGGCTACACCTTC.

This clonotype was observed a few times. The chain joins TRBV18 to TRBJ1-6; 10 bases align to TRBD1. Unmatched junction bases numbered 2, after V lost 5 bases and J lost 7 bases. Germline V gene data show CDR1 as KGHSH and CDR2 as LQKENI. The CDR3 is 14 amino acids. In nucleotides, the CDR3 is TGTGCCAGCTCAGGACAGGGGGGAAATTCACCCCTCCACTTT. Its protein is CASSGQGGNSPLHF.

This clonotype was picked up a small number of times. The chain couples TRBV7-9 to TRBJ1-2, with 7 bases matching TRBD1. The CDR3 is 16 amino acids. After removal of 0 bases from V and 7 bases from J, the junction contained 11 bases not matched to a gene. Germline V gene data show CDR1 as SEHNR and CDR2 as FQNEAQ (reference sequence). The CDR3: CASSLAGQGGVSGYTF. For the CDR3, the DNA is TGTGCCAGCAGCTTAGCGGGGCAGGGGGGTGTTTCTGGCTACACCTTC.